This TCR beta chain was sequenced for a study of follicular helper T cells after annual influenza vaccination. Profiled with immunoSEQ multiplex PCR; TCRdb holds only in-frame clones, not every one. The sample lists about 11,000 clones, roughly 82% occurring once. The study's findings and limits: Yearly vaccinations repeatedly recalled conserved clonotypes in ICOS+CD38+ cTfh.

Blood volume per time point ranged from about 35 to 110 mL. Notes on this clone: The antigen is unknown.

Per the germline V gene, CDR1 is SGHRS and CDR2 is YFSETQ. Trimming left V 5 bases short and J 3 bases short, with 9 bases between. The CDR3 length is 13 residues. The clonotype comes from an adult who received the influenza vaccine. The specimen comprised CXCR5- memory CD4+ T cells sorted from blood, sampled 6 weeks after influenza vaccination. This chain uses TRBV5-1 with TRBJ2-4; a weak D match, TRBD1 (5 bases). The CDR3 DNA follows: TGCGCCAGCAGGGAAGGGGTCAAAAACATTCAGTACTTC. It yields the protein CASREGVKNIQYF. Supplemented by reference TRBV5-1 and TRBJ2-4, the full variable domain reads KAGVTQTPRYLIKTRGQQVTLSCSPISGHRSVSWYQQTPGQGLQFLFEYFSETQRNKGNFPGRFSGRQFSNSRSEMNVSTLELGDSALYLCASREGVKNIQYFGAGTRLSVL.